The 27 T cell receptor beta chains given below trace back to one sample, sequenced in a study of T cells in localized non-small cell lung cancer. Measured with immunoSEQ multiplex PCR; TCRdb has only the in-frame clones, and not every one. The data contain around 25,000 clones, less than 90% of them singletons. The specimen comprised peripheral blood, sampled before any cancer treatment. Every receptor here comes from a woman aged 40 to 75 with stage I lung adenocarcinoma.

The chain employs TRBV7-2 and TRBJ2-7, with D perhaps given as TRBD1 or TRBD2 (6 bases each). The ends were cut back, 1 base at V and 3 bases at J, with 10 bases in the middle. CDR1 SGHTA and CDR2 FQGNSA come from the germline V gene. The CDR3 covers 14 residues. CDR3: CASSLVQGGYEQYF. In DNA, the CDR3 is TGTGCCAGCAGCTTAGTACAGGGAGGCTACGAGCAGTACTTC.

The gene calls are TRBV18 and TRBJ1-1; the match to TRBD1 covers 8 bases. After removal of 1 base from V and 5 bases from J, the junction contained 0 bases not matched to a gene. CDR1 is KGHSH and CDR2 is LQKENI in the germline V gene. This CDR3 is built from 13 residues. The CDR3 DNA is TGTGCCAGCTCACCACGACAGGGGACTGAAGCTTTCTTT. Its protein product is CASSPRQGTEAFF.

About this clone itself: The same CDR3 arises from other DNA sequences in this sample as well. This sequence joins TRBV27 and TRBJ1-2; D is perhaps TRBD1 (5 bases). Germline-derived CDR1 and CDR2 are MNHEY and SMNVEV (reference sequence). CDR3 length equals 11 residues. Trimming removed 4 bases at V and 5 bases at J, with 5 bases between. The CDR3 reads CASSSGYGYTF. The CDR3 DNA reads TGTGCCAGCAGTTCAGGGTATGGCTACACCTTC.

The V gene is TRBV9, the J gene TRBJ1-4; the match to TRBD1 covers 7 bases. Germline V gene data show CDR1 as SGDLS and CDR2 as YYNGEE. The CDR3 runs to 15 residues. Unmatched junction bases numbered 6, after V lost 2 bases and J lost 5 bases. For the CDR3, the DNA is TGTGCCAGCAGCGTGGGGACAGTCCCCAATGAAAAACTGTTTTTT. Its protein is CASSVGTVPNEKLFF.

In this sample, this clone turned up a few times. The V gene is TRBV7-9, the J gene TRBJ2-2; unclear D gene. This CDR3 is built from 15 residues. CDR1 and CDR2 (germline): SEHNR, FQNEAQ (reference sequence). V shed 5 bases and J shed 5 bases, with 15 bases lying between them. This chain's CDR3 is CASSLSRLKTGELFF. CDR3 nucleotides: TGTGCCAGCAGCCTTTCTAGGCTCAAAACCGGGGAGCTGTTTTTT.

The V call is TRBV29-1, the J call TRBJ2-6; D unclear. The CDR3 has 12 amino acids. Germline V lookup: CDR1 SQVTM, CDR2 ANQGSEA. Trimming removed 7 bases from V and 1 base from J, with 5 bases in between. As DNA, the CDR3 is TGCAGCGCCCAATCTGGGGCCAACGTCCTGACTTTC. It codes for CSAQSGANVLTF.

The chain has TRBV9 and TRBJ1-2; D uncertain. The ends were cut back, 4 bases at V and 6 bases at J, with 22 bases in the middle. CDR3 length: 16 residues. The germline gives CDR1 SGDLS, CDR2 YYNGEE. CDR3 nucleotide sequence: TGTGCCAGCAGCCTAAAATGGACGGGGTTAGACGATGGCTACACCTTC. Translating it yields CASSLKWTGLDDGYTF.

The chain uses TRBV11-3 and TRBJ2-7; D is unresolved. The CDR3 is 16 residues long. Germline CDR1 SGHNT, CDR2 YENEEA. Trimming took 2 bases from V and 2 from J, leaving 16 bases between them. For the CDR3, the DNA is TGTGCCAGCAGCTTACTACTTAGTGGGTTTCCCTACGAGCAGTACTTC. Its translation: CASSLLLSGFPYEQYF.

The genes are TRBV18 and TRBJ2-1, with D maybe TRBD2 (5 bases). With 3 bases removed from V and 8 bases from J, the gap between germline ends came to 11 bases. The CDR3 runs to 13 residues. Germline V gene lookup returns CDR1 KGHSH and CDR2 LQKENI. This CDR3 reads CASSPRASDEQFF. CDR3 sequence (DNA): TGTGCCAGCTCACCGAGGGCCAGCGATGAGCAGTTCTTC.

In this sample, this clone turned up once. This sequence joins TRBV10-2 and TRBJ2-5; 9 bases are a match to TRBD2. The CDR3 sequence is 14 residues long. Germline V gene sequence: CDR1 WSHSY, CDR2 SAAADI. V shed 7 bases, J shed 2 bases, and the junction held 5 bases outside the gene matches. The CDR3 loop reads CASTAAGGQETQYF. The DNA for the CDR3 is TGCGCCAGCACGGCGGCGGGGGGGCAAGAGACCCAGTACTTC.

This chain links TRBV30 with TRBJ2-7, with 10 nucleotides matching TRBD2. Germline trimming cut 5 bases from V and 5 bases from J; bases unmatched to any gene: 15. Germline values: CDR1 GTSNPN, CDR2 SVGIG (reference sequence). This CDR3 is 16 amino acids long. CDR3 DNA: TGTGCCTGGGGACGAGCGGGGGGGCTCCTACGGGACGAGCAGTACTTC. Translated, it gives CAWGRAGGLLRDEQYF.

The V gene is TRBV9, the J gene TRBJ2-4, with a possible D match to TRBD1 (6 bases). The germline gives CDR1 SGDLS, CDR2 YYNGEE. Between the trimmed V and J ends, which lost 3 bases and 3 bases, there was a span of 10 bases. The CDR3 covers 14 residues. Here the CDR3 reads CASSGRGVKNIQYF. CDR3 DNA: TGTGCCAGCAGCGGCAGGGGTGTCAAAAACATTCAGTACTTC.

Only one count was recorded for this clone. The genes are TRBV18 and TRBJ1-2; a possible D gene is TRBD1 (5 bases). Trimming stripped 0 bases from V and 8 bases from J, with 19 bases between. Germline CDR1 and CDR2: KGHSH and LQKENI. This CDR3 region has 16 residues. The CDR3 sequence is CASSPPTGLGLKGYTF. The CDR3 DNA reads as TGTGCCAGCTCACCACCAACCGGACTGGGACTTAAAGGCTACACCTTC.

The chain carries TRBV25-1 and TRBJ1-4, with TRBD1 as a possible D gene (6 bases). The CDR3 extends over 13 amino acids. Trimming removed 11 bases from V and 4 bases from J, with 14 bases in between. CDR1 MGHDK and CDR2 SYGVNS come from the germline V gene. In DNA, the CDR3 is TGTGCCTCCAGACAGGACCATAATGAAAAACTGTTTTTT. This translates into CASRQDHNEKLFF.

V gene TRBV7-2 combines with J gene TRBJ2-3, with TRBD1 matching over 7 bases. The CDR3 spans 16 residues. The germline CDR1 and CDR2 sequences are SGHTA and FQGNSA. The V gene end was trimmed by 4 bases and the J gene end by 0 bases; junction bases not matched to a gene: 7. The CDR3 region is CASSSQTGLSTDTQYF. The DNA for the CDR3 is TGTGCCAGCAGCTCCCAGACAGGGTTGAGCACAGATACGCAGTATTTT.

The J gene is TRBJ1-2, the V gene TRBV4-1, with a tentative D call TRBD1 (5 bases). Deletions cut 0 bases from V and 2 bases from J, with 10 bases between. The length of the CDR3 is 15 residues. The germline V gene has CDR1 MGHRA and CDR2 YSYEKL. The CDR3 protein is CASSQDPGQNYGYTF. CDR3 DNA sequence: TGCGCCAGCAGCCAAGATCCAGGGCAGAACTATGGCTACACCTTC.

This chain uses TRBV7-8 with TRBJ2-3, with D unresolved. The V and J ends lost 1 base and 4 bases respectively, with 9 bases between them. The CDR3 sequence is 14 residues long. Germline V gene sequence: CDR1 SGHVS, CDR2 FQNEAQ. DNA for the CDR3: TGTGCCAGCAGCTTAGGTTCGGTCGCAGATACGCAGTATTTT. Its translation: CASSLGSVADTQYF.

This clone was seen just once. The V and J genes are TRBV23-1 and TRBJ1-5; D uncertain. TRBV23-1 carries the ORF label, with uncertain function. The CDR3 spans 14 residues. Deletions cut 4 bases from V and 4 bases from J, with 11 bases between. In DNA, the CDR3 is TGCGCCAGCAGTCCTTACGCCACGAATCAGCCCCAGCATTTT. Translation: CASSPYATNQPQHF.

The chain links TRBV7-2 to TRBJ2-3; D is unresolved. Trimming took 3 bases from V and 5 from J, leaving 6 bases between them. The CDR3 contains 12 residues. Germline CDR1 reads SGHTA; CDR2 reads FQGNSA. As DNA, the CDR3 is TGTGCCAGCAGCTTCAGAGGAGATACGCAGTATTTT. This gives the protein CASSFRGDTQYF.

The chain recombines TRBV6-1 with TRBJ1-2; D is uncertain. The germline V gene encodes CDR1 MNHNS and CDR2 SASEGT. The V gene lost 2 bases and the J gene lost 1 base, with 8 bases spanning the gap. This CDR3 has 14 amino acids. Here the CDR3 DNA reads TGTGCCAGCAGTGAATTTACCAATAACTATGGCTACACCTTC. It codes for CASSEFTNNYGYTF.

The rearrangement uses TRBV27 and TRBJ1-5, with 11 bases lining up with TRBD1. The V gene end was trimmed by 7 bases and the J gene end by 4 bases; junction bases not matched to a gene: 6. In germline, CDR1 is MNHEY, CDR2 SMNVEV (reference sequence). CDR3 size: 15 residues. CDR3 region: CASNPGQGVNQPQHF. The DNA for the CDR3 is TGTGCCAGCAACCCGGGACAGGGGGTTAATCAGCCCCAGCATTTT.

V gene TRBV6-5 combines with J gene TRBJ1-2, with D tentatively TRBD1 (6 bases). Germline V lookup: CDR1 MNHEY, CDR2 SVGAGI. V was pared by 6 bases and J by 7 bases, with 18 bases between. The length of the CDR3 is 14 residues. The CDR3: CASRFPAGVGGYTF. For the CDR3, the DNA is TGTGCCAGCAGATTCCCCGCAGGGGTTGGTGGCTACACCTTC.

The chain is built from TRBV7-6 and TRBJ2-2, with 7 bases that match TRBD1. V trimming: 5 bases; J trimming: 6 bases; junction bases outside the gene matches: 15. Germline V lookup: CDR1 SGHVS, CDR2 FNYEAQ. The CDR3 extends over 17 amino acids. The CDR3 loop is CASSRDRTGWGSGELFF. The CDR3, as DNA: TGTGCCAGCAGCAGAGATCGGACAGGTTGGGGATCCGGGGAGCTGTTTTTT.

This clone has just a few counts. The rearrangement uses TRBV7-2 and TRBJ1-1; no clear D gene. CDR1 and CDR2 (germline): SGHTA, FQGNSA. The length of the CDR3 is 13 residues. The ends were cut back, 5 bases at V and 4 bases at J, with 11 bases in the middle. In DNA, the CDR3 is TGTGCCAGCAGCCTAAACCCGGGCACTGAAGCTTTCTTT. Protein product: CASSLNPGTEAFF.

This chain connects TRBV5-8 to TRBJ1-2, with D tentatively TRBD1 (6 bases). The CDR3 contains 16 residues. In germline, CDR1 is SGHTS, CDR2 YDEGEE. Deletions cut 4 bases from V and 5 bases from J, with 21 bases between. As DNA, the CDR3 is TGTGCCAGCAGCCGCACCTTCTCACAGGGCGCATATGGCTACACCTTC. Translating gives CASSRTFSQGAYGYTF.

V is TRBV7-3 and J is TRBJ2-3; 9 bases fit TRBD2. The CDR3 has 16 amino acids. V lost 2 bases to trimming and J lost 3 bases; unmatched junction nucleotides: 6. The germline V gene encodes CDR1 SGHTA and CDR2 FQGTGA. The CDR3 DNA sequence: TGTGCCAGCAGCTTAGATTTGCGGGGGGGTACAGATACGCAGTATTTT. Its translation: CASSLDLRGGTDTQYF.

The J gene is TRBJ2-5, the V gene TRBV6-1; 8 nucleotides match TRBD2. With 6 bases clipped from V and 2 bases from J, the junction kept 8 bases outside the gene matches. CDR3 length: 15 amino acids. From germline, CDR1 is MNHNS and CDR2 SASEGT. CDR3 DNA sequence: TGTGCCAGCAGGGTCCTGGCGGGGGGTCAAGAGACCCAGTACTTC. This encodes CASRVLAGGQETQYF.